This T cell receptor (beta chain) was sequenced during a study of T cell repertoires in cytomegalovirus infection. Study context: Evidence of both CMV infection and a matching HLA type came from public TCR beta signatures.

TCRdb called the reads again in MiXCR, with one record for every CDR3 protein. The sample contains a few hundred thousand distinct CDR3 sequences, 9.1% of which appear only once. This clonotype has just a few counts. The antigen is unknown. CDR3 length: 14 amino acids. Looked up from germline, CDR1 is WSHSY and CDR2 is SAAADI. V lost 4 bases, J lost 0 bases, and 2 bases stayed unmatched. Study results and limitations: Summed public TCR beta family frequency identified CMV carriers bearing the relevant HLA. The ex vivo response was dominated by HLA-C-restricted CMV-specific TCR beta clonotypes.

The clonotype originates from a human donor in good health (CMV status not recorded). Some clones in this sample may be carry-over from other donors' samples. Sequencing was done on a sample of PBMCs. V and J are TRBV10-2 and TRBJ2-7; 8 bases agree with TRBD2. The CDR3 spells CASSGSGDSYEQYF. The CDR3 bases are TGCGCCAGCAGTGGTAGCGGGGACTCCTACGAGCAGTACTTC.